This TCR beta chain originates from a study of blood T cell repertoires in COVID-19. Study-wide context: Some COVID-19 samples were acute and others convalescent; all came from the United States, Italy and Spain. T cells, B-cell-depleted T cells, or PBMCs provided the cDNA or gDNA that served as material.

Clones were read by immunoSEQ multiplex PCR, and TCRdb kept only the in-frame ones, dropping some. In the table there are roughly 400,000 clones, about 88% of which are singletons. The length of the CDR3 is 12 residues. Germline V gene sequence: CDR1 SQVTM, CDR2 ANQGSEA. V gave up 4 bases and J gave up 2 bases, with 8 bases separating them. The sequence was collected from a woman aged 18-35 years who had been exposed to COVID-19. The sequenced sample consisted of PBMCs or T cells enriched from blood (not recorded which). The chain combines TRBV29-1 with TRBJ1-2; TRBD1 is a possible D gene (6 bases). The CDR3 bases are TGCAGCGTTGTACAGGGAAACTATGGCTACACCTTC. The encoded protein is CSVVQGNYGYTF.